This is a list of T cell receptor beta chains from one sample in a study of sequential checkpoint blockade in melanoma. The repertoire was sequenced with immunoSEQ multiplex PCR; TCRdb's copy has only in-frame clones and lacks some. The table lists around 40,000 clones, 86% of them singletons. The specimen comprised CD8+ T cells sorted from blood (inferred from file names), sampled from a patient given nivolumab and ipilimumab in sequence. These receptor sequences come from a human donor with melanoma. CDR3s include the opening cysteine and the closing phenylalanine or tryptophan. Each record gives: D gene, V gene, J gene, clone size, CDR3 DNA, CDR3 protein. A D gene is named only where the DNA matches it firmly. Clone size is shown for a subset of rows, as once, few, many or a class of expanded clone.

.,TRBV7-9,TRBJ2-1,.,TGTGCCAGCAGCCTGACGACCGGGGTGAACAATGAGCAGTTCTTC,CASSLTTGVNNEQFF
.,TRBV27,TRBJ1-5,.,TGTGCCAGCAGTTCGGGACTTTTCAATCAGCCCCAGCATTTT,CASSSGLFNQPQHF
TRBD2,TRBV9,TRBJ2-7,once,TGTGCCAGCAGCGCCCAGCGGGGTAGCTCCTACGAGCAGTACTTC,CASSAQRGSSYEQYF
.,TRBV6-5,TRBJ2-2,.,TGTGCCAGCAGTTACCGGACCGGGGAGCTGTTTTTT,CASSYRTGELFF
.,TRBV6-1,TRBJ2-6,medium-sized,TGTGCCAGCAGTGAGGGGGGCTCTGGGGCCAACGTCCTGACTTTC,CASSEGGSGANVLTF
TRBD1,TRBV2,TRBJ2-7,once,TGTGTCTGGGGACAGGAGATCTACGAGCAGTACTTC,CVWGQEIYEQYF
TRBD1,TRBV27,TRBJ1-2,.,TGTGCCAGCAGGCCCGGACAGGGAGTCTATGGCTACACCTTC,CASRPGQGVYGYTF
TRBD2,TRBV9,TRBJ2-6,.,TGTGCCAGCAGCGTACGGGGGGTAGGGGCCAACGTCCTGACTTTC,CASSVRGVGANVLTF
TRBD1,TRBV29-1,TRBJ2-5,.,TGCAGCGTTGAAGATCTAATAGGGGACAGGGTACGCGAGACCCAGTACTTC,CSVEDLIGDRVRETQYF
.,TRBV10-1,TRBJ2-2,.,TGCGCCAGCAGTGCGGAATGGAAGGGGGCCGGGGAGCTGTTTTTT,CASSAEWKGAGELFF
TRBD1,TRBV28,TRBJ2-7,.,TGTGCCAGCCGCCCGGGACAGGGGGTCTACGAGCAGTACTTC,CASRPGQGVYEQYF
.,TRBV19,TRBJ2-1,.,TGTGCCAGTAGTATAGATCTTGCAGGCTCCTACAATGAGCAGTTCTTC,CASSIDLAGSYNEQFF
TRBD2,TRBV7-8,TRBJ2-5,few,TGTGCCAGCAGCTTAGCGGCTAGCGGGAACCAAGAGACCCAGTACTTC,CASSLAASGNQETQYF
.,TRBV7-6,TRBJ2-3,.,TGTGCCAGCAGCTTAACGGAGAGACGCACAGATACGCAGTATTTT,CASSLTERRTDTQYF
.,TRBV11-2,TRBJ1-2,.,TGTGCCAGCAGCCTAGGCGGACAAAACTCCGCACTAATCTATGGCTACACCTTC,CASSLGGQNSALIYGYTF
.,TRBV5-6,TRBJ1-1,.,TGTGCCAGCAGCTTCGGCGGGGGGCAAAGAGCTTTCTTT,CASSFGGGQRAFF
.,TRBV9,TRBJ1-1,.,TGTGCCAGCAGCGAGACAACAGGTTTTACTGAAGCTTTCTTT,CASSETTGFTEAFF
TRBD1,TRBV19,TRBJ1-2,few,TGTGCCAGCCATGGACAGGGCATCTATGGCTACACCTTC,CASHGQGIYGYTF
.,TRBV6-6,TRBJ2-7,.,TGTGCCAGCAGTTACTTCGCAGCCTACGAGCAGTACTTC,CASSYFAAYEQYF
TRBD2,TRBV7-3,TRBJ2-1,.,TGTGCCAGCAGCTCCTTAGCGGGAGGTCCCGTCAATGAGCAGTTCTTC,CASSSLAGGPVNEQFF
.,TRBV19,TRBJ2-7,.,TGTGCCAGTAGGGACGGGACTTACGAGCAGTACTTC,CASRDGTYEQYF
.,TRBV6-5,TRBJ1-5,.,TGTGCCAGCAGTTCCTCTATTAGCCGATCCCAGCATTTT,CASSSSISRSQHF
TRBD1,TRBV4-1,TRBJ1-4,.,TGCGCCAGCAGCCAAGGGGGACAGGGAGGTGAAAAACTGTTTTTT,CASSQGGQGGEKLFF
TRBD1,TRBV19,TRBJ1-1,.,TGTGCCAGTAGGCCCGGGACAGGGGGAGGCACTGAAGCTTTCTTT,CASRPGTGGGTEAFF
TRBD1,TRBV27,TRBJ1-2,.,TGTGCCAGCAGTTTAGTCCCCGGCGGACAGGGATATAACTATGGCTACACCTTC,CASSLVPGGQGYNYGYTF
TRBD2,TRBV7-3,TRBJ2-1,.,TGTGCCAGCCCTCCCTTGCGGGAGGGAAAGTTCTTC,CASPPLREGKFF
.,TRBV13,TRBJ1-2,.,TGTGCCAGCAGCTTAGACTTATTAAGTGGGACTTACTCCTCCCAGACCCTTAACTATGGCTACACCTTC,CASSLDLLSGTYSSQTLNYGYTF
TRBD1,TRBV27,TRBJ2-2,.,TGTGCCAGCAGTTGGGGGACAGGGGGCACCGGGGAGCTGTTTTTT,CASSWGTGGTGELFF
.,TRBV29-1,TRBJ2-1,.,TGCAGCGTTGAAGGGGAGCCCAATGAGCAGTTCTTC,CSVEGEPNEQFF
.,TRBV18,TRBJ1-2,.,TGTGCCAGCTCACCAGGGGGGAACTATGGCTACACCTTC,CASSPGGNYGYTF
.,TRBV19,TRBJ1-1,.,TGTGCCAGTAGTATCGGTCCGAACACTGAAGCTTTCTTT,CASSIGPNTEAFF
TRBD2,TRBV5-6,TRBJ2-7,few,TGTGCCAGCACCTTCACCCTCGGGACTAGCGGCTACGAGCAGTACTTC,CASTFTLGTSGYEQYF